Sequencing of this TCR beta chain was carried out in a study of shared clonotypes between healthy human individuals. Findings and caveats of the study: Measured sharing among donors was expected to vary with sequencing depth.

Turning to this clone: Its target is unknown.

Germline-derived CDR1 and CDR2 are SGDLS and YYNGEE. The V gene lost 2 bases and the J gene lost 9 bases, with 12 bases spanning the gap. The CDR3 runs 14 residues. Only in-frame clones appear in the TCRdb table, and some are missing; sequencing was by immunoSEQ multiplex PCR. In the table there are some 980,000 clones, around three quarters of which are singletons. The clonotype originates from a man younger than 35 in good health. Material: memory CD4+ T cells sorted from blood. Stated subset: CD45RA-negative fraction. V usage is TRBV9 and J usage is TRBJ1-6; D remains ambiguous. The CDR3 reads CASSVLGEGSPLHF. The DNA of the CDR3 is TGTGCCAGCAGCGTCTTGGGAGAGGGTTCACCCCTCCACTTT.